This T cell receptor (beta chain) was identified during a study of blood T cell repertoires in COVID-19. Trimming took 5 bases from V and 8 from J; bases not matched to a gene: 8. CDR1 and CDR2 from the germline V gene are SEHNR and FQNEAQ (reference sequence). The CDR3 consists of 14 residues. Participant-reported clinical history was the basis for cohort assignment. Using immunoSEQ multiplex PCR, the repertoire was profiled, and TCRdb retains in-frame clones only, with some absent. The sample includes approximately 390,000 clones, 88% of them seen just once. The chain carries TRBV7-9 and TRBJ2-1; 8 positions agree with TRBD2. The receptor was derived from a woman aged 40-49 years with acute COVID-19. Sequencing used PBMCs or T cells enriched from blood (not recorded which). Written as DNA, the CDR3 is TGTGCCAGCAGCGTCGGGGGGGCCTGGGATGAGCAGTTCTTC. Protein sequence: CASSVGGAWDEQFF.